This T cell receptor (beta chain) was sequenced in a study of blood T cell repertoires in COVID-19. Study-wide context: The study drew acute and convalescent COVID-19 samples from the United States, Italy and Spain. The cDNA or gDNA used as material had been derived from T cells, B-cell-depleted T cells, or PBMCs.

Per the original data handling: For nucleated cells, counts were estimated from reference gene primer amplification. The repertoire was sequenced with immunoSEQ multiplex PCR; TCRdb's copy has only in-frame clones and lacks some. V and J calls and clone size are given by that table; D and trimming were obtained from the DNA. The sample has over 100,000 clones, around 89% seen once. This clone came up many times. Followed over time, Seattle patients had been enrolled while infection was active. Germline assignment: CDR1 SGHTA and CDR2 FQGNSA. Germline trimming cut 4 bases from V and 5 bases from J; bases unmatched to any gene: 2. This CDR3 region has 14 residues.

This receptor was obtained from a man aged 55-75 years with COVID-19, enrolled during active disease. This chain joins TRBV7-2 and TRBJ2-5, with 12 bases lining up with TRBD2. The sample was peripheral blood. CDR3 loop: CASSSGTSGETQYF. The CDR3 DNA reads as TGTGCCAGCAGCTCCGGGACTAGCGGGGAGACCCAGTACTTC. The full variable domain, completed using reference TRBV7-2 and TRBJ2-5, is GAGVSQSPSNKVTEKGKDVELRCDPISGHTALYWYRQSLGQGLEFLIYFQGNSAPDKSGLPSDRFSAERTGGSVSTLTIQRTQQEDSAVYLCASSSGTSGETQYFGPGTRLLVL.